This paragraph covers one TCR beta chain sequence. Starting from 500 ng of total RNA, TCR beta cDNA was produced with a primer in the constant region. Sequencing libraries for TCR beta derived from three nested multiplex PCR rounds that used slightly modified ARM-PCR. Use of TRBV1-TRBV30 forward primers with a C-beta reverse primer characterized the first two PCR rounds, which lasted 10 cycles each. TCRdb re-called the multiplex PCR reads with MiXCR, one entry per CDR3 protein. Of some 190,000 distinct CDR3 sequences listed, less than 65% are singletons. In addition to blood RNA drawn from unsorted whole blood, germline DNA was extracted. Collection of 3 to 4 milliliters of peripheral blood took place before surgery. This entry comes from a study of tumor-infiltrating lymphocytes in primary liver carcinoma. Study context: The five patients, who were men and women, ranged in age from 30 to 69 years. Tumors were stage T1-T3 N0M0, about 4.2 to 11 cm across.

CDR1 and CDR2 from the germline V gene are SGHRS and YFSETQ. The CDR3 totals 14 residues. V dropped 1 base and J dropped 1 base, with 8 bases sitting between them. The sequencing input was peripheral blood. This chain joins TRBV5-1 and TRBJ2-5, with TRBD2 as a possible D gene (5 bases). The sequence came from a man aged 35-49 years with primary liver carcinoma and hepatitis B virus infection. The CDR3 DNA reads TGCGCCAGCAGCTTGATGACTATCCAAGAGACCCAGTACTTC. Its translation is CASSLMTIQETQYF.